This T cell receptor beta chain is from a study of T cell responses to AZD1222 COVID-19 vaccine. Study results and limitations: It was only after the peak T cell response that any repertoires were sampled. Only a handful of individuals given AZD1222 were seropositive at baseline.

Worth noting for this clone: The antigen is undetermined.

TCRdb's copy holds only in-frame clones and misses some; the assay was immunoSEQ multiplex PCR. The data show some 99,000 clones, about 89% seen once. With 3 bases clipped from V and 1 base from J, the junction kept 2 bases outside the gene matches. CDR3 size: 14 residues. Germline V gene lookup returns CDR1 SGDLS and CDR2 YYNGEE. The input for sequencing was peripheral blood, taken 28 days after the second AZD1222 dose. The chain has TRBV9 and TRBJ2-7; 9 bases fit TRBD1. This sequence originates from an adult who received the AZD1222 COVID-19 vaccine. Here the CDR3 DNA reads TGTGCCAGCAGCGGGACAGGGGCTTCCTACGAGCAGTACTTC. Amino acid sequence: CASSGTGASYEQYF. The full variable domain, with the rest looked up from reference TRBV9 and TRBJ2-7, is DSGVTQTPKHLITATGQRVTLRCSPRSGDLSVYWYQQSLDQGLQFLIQYYNGEERAKGNILERFSAQQFPDLHSELNLSSLELGDSALYFCASSGTGASYEQYFGPGTRLTVT.